This TCR beta chain appears in the sequencing data of a study of Tregs in tolerant kidney transplant recipients. CDR1 and CDR2 (germline): SQVTM, ANQGSEA. The CDR3 sequence is 15 residues long. V lost 3 bases and J lost 7; bases outside the gene matches: 12. Libraries were prepared by immunoSEQ multiplex PCR; TCRdb keeps only in-frame clonotypes and omits some of them. The sample shows around 61,000 clones, around four fifths of them seen only once. The chain combines TRBV29-1 with TRBJ2-1; TRBD2 matches at 7 bases. This receptor was obtained from a human donor in good health. The specimen sequenced was CD4+ T cells from blood. CDR3 coding DNA: TGCAGCGTTGATCGGCGGGGGAGGGGCATAAATGAGCAGTTCTTC. Encoded protein: CSVDRRGRGINEQFF.